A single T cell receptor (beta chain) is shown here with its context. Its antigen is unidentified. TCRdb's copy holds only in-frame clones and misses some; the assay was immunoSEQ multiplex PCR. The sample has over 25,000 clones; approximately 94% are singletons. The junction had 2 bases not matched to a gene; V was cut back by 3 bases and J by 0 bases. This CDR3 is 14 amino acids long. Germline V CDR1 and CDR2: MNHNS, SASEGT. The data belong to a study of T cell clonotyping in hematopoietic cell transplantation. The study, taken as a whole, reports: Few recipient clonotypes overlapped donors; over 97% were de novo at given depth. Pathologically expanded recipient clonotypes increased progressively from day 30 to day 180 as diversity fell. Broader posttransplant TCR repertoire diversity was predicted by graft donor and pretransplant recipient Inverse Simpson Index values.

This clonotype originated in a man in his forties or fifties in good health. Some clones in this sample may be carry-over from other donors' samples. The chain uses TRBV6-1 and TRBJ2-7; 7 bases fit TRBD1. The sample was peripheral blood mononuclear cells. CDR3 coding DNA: TGTGCCAGCAGTGAGACAGGGTTCTCCTACGAGCAGTACTTC. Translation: CASSETGFSYEQYF.